One T cell receptor (beta chain) is described in this entry. Its antigen remains undetermined. One base away there is no much larger clone; base qualities are not given. The instrument was an Illumina HiSeq 2500. Quantitative 5'-RACE with molecular barcodes was used to prepare TCR beta libraries. Processing in the source paper ran as follows. To identify disease-linked TCR variants, a new computational method was used, one built on a probabilistic model of VDJ rearrangement. TCRdb cleaned the public reads at Q25 with fastp, built clones with MiXCR and kept in-frame beta chains. Rows merge per CDR3 protein into single entries with the most common DNA and genes. The V and J calls, along with clone size, are taken from TCRdb and not from the paper's own processing. For this sample the table gives about 420,000 distinct CDR3 sequences, of which more than 20% were detected only once. The ten largest clones add up to approximately 15% of the sample.

The sample is drawn from a study of CD8 T cells in ankylosing spondylitis (dated by TCRdb to about 2017). Regarding the study in general: T cell receptor beta repertoires were profiled in healthy donors and ankylosing spondylitis patients so that disease-linked TCR variants could be found. The whole study cohort included 85 to 120 healthy donors and 25 ankylosing spondylitis patients. Peripheral blood was sampled, and synovial fluid was additionally collected from ankylosing spondylitis patients.

What the research found in general, with its limitations: A TCR beta motif made up of about eight highly homologous amino acid variants appeared to be characteristic of blood from ankylosing spondylitis patients. The disease-linked clones were reported to be significantly enriched in matched synovial fluid samples from ankylosing spondylitis patients. Some motif variants had previously been reported in the synovial fluid and blood of reactive arthritis patients, which suggests shared mechanisms of disease initiation. In peripheral blood, the disease-linked clones were found at relatively low frequencies and had a CD8+ phenotype.

V loses 11 bases, J loses 4 bases, and the germline ends lie 15 bases apart. The CDR3, cysteine through phenylalanine, is 13 amino acids long. The read is trimmed to its CDR3 DNA, 39 bases read in frame from base 1. The germline V gene encodes CDR1 LNHDA and CDR2 SQIVND (reference sequence). The chain couples TRBV19 to TRBJ1-3; TRBD1 might be the D gene, on 6 matching bases. Sample: blood, either unsorted or a sorted T cell fraction (not recorded which). The receptor was isolated from a male donor with ankylosing spondylitis. Here is the DNA: TGTGCCTCCGCCCAGGGGACAGGAAACACCATATATTTT. Its protein reads: CASAQGTGNTIYF.